The clone carrying this TCR beta chain was seen just once. Participants spanned ages about 18 to 90 years and resided in 20 to 30 US areas. Cohort allocation depended upon clinical history that participants reported. All recovered Cohort 3 donors got two negative PCRs, got clearance, or saw symptom resolution. This entry is derived from a study of blood T cell repertoires in COVID-19. Authors' data handling: Reference gene primer amplification gave nucleated cell count estimates. Libraries were prepared by immunoSEQ multiplex PCR; TCRdb keeps only in-frame clonotypes and omits some of them. D and trimming come from the DNA, and the V and J calls and clone size come from that table. The table shows around 290,000 clones, with 86% occurring only once. The V and J ends lost 0 bases and 6 bases, in that order; junction bases with no gene match: 4. CDR1 and CDR2 (germline): GTSNPN, SVGIG (reference sequence). This CDR3 region has 14 residues.

Sequencing was done on a sample of PBMCs or T cells enriched from blood (not recorded which). The clonotype originates from a woman in her late teens or twenties who had recovered from COVID-19. This chain links TRBV30 with TRBJ1-5; 8 positions agree with TRBD1. CDR3 DNA: TGTGCCTGGAGTGTTGGACAGGGCACTCAGCCCCAGCATTTT. Protein product: CAWSVGQGTQPQHF.